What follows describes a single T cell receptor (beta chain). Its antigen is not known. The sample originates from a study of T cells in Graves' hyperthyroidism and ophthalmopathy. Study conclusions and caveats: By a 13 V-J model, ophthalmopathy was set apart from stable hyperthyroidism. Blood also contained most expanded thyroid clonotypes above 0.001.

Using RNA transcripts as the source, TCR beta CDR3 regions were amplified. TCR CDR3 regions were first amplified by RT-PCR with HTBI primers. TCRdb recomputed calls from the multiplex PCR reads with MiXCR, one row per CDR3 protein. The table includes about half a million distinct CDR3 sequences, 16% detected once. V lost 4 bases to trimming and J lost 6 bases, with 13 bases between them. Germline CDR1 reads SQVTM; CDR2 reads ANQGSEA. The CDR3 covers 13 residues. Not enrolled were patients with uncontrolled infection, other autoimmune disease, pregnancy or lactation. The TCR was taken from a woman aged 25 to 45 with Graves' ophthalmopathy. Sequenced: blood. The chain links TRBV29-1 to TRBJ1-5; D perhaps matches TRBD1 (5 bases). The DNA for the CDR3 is TGCAGCGTTGGCGGGACGGGGGGTCAGCCCCAGCATTTT. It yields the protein CSVGGTGGQPQHF.